This passage covers 13 T cell receptor beta chains from one sample sequenced in a study of T cell responses to AZD1222 COVID-19 vaccine. The method was immunoSEQ multiplex PCR; TCRdb's version includes in-frame clones alone and lacks a portion of them. Of some 130,000 clones in the sample, 75% to 90% were seen once. Sample: peripheral blood, taken on day 0 of AZD1222 vaccination. All receptors come from an adult in good health.

The chain is built from TRBV18 and TRBJ2-1; possible D gene TRBD2, 6 bases. The V gene lost 6 bases and the J gene lost 6 bases, with 24 bases spanning the gap. The CDR3 is 17 residues long. CDR1 and CDR2 from the germline V gene are KGHSH and LQKENI. CDR3 amino acids: CASSVFLEQGLGNEQFF. CDR3 DNA: TGTGCCAGCTCCGTGTTTTTGGAGCAGGGACTGGGCAATGAGCAGTTCTTC.

The chain couples TRBV20-1 to TRBJ2-5, with a possible D match to TRBD2 (5 bases). Trimming removed 3 bases from V and 5 bases from J, with 16 bases in between. The germline V gene has CDR1 DFQATT and CDR2 SNEGSKA (reference sequence). The CDR3 contains 14 residues. CDR3 nucleotides: TGCAGTGCTAGTAGGCGTGTCCCGGGGGAGACCCAGTACTTC. Residues: CSASRRVPGETQYF.

V and J are TRBV7-7 and TRBJ2-1; D may be TRBD2 (5 bases). The CDR3 length is 15 residues. Trimming took 1 base from V and 8 from J, leaving 15 bases between them. Germline assignment: CDR1 SSHAT and CDR2 FNYEAQ (reference sequence). The CDR3 DNA follows: TGTGCCAGCAGCTTAGAAGCAGCCCCGAGGGATGAGCAGTTCTTC. It specifies CASSLEAAPRDEQFF.

The V call is TRBV28, the J call TRBJ1-5; D not resolved. The V and J ends lost 3 bases and 3 bases respectively, with 9 bases between them. CDR1 is MDHEN, CDR2 SYDVKM, per germline. This CDR3 spans 14 amino acids. The CDR3 region has the DNA TGTGCCAGCAGTTTCCGACATCCCAATCAGCCCCAGCATTTT. Its protein product is CASSFRHPNQPQHF.

The chain's CDR3 is CSARDNYGYTF. As DNA, the CDR3 is TGCAGTGCTAGGGACAACTATGGCTACACCTTC. The chain joins TRBV20-1 to TRBJ1-2, with no clear D. The V and J ends lost 3 bases and 2 bases respectively, with 4 bases between them. CDR1 is DFQATT and CDR2 is SNEGSKA in the germline V gene (reference sequence). The CDR3 covers 11 residues.

The chain uses TRBV5-1 and TRBJ1-2; 12 positions agree with TRBD1. The germline V gene encodes CDR1 SGHRS and CDR2 YFSETQ. V was clipped by 3 bases and J by 0 bases; unmatched bases: 6. The CDR3 loop spans 17 amino acids. CDR3 region: CASSSGQGAMTNYGYTF. CDR3 nucleotide sequence: TGCGCCAGCAGCTCGGGACAGGGGGCGATGACTAACTATGGCTACACCTTC.

The chain carries TRBV30 and TRBJ2-5, with D unclear. This CDR3 has 14 amino acids. Looked up from germline, CDR1 is GTSNPN and CDR2 is SVGIG (reference sequence). V lost 0 bases, J lost 1 base, and 9 bases lay in between. The CDR3 spells CAWSVPRLQETQYF. The CDR3 coding sequence is TGTGCCTGGAGTGTACCCAGGCTCCAAGAGACCCAGTACTTC.

The V and J genes are TRBV7-2 and TRBJ2-5; tentatively, D is TRBD1 (6 bases). V lost 3 bases, J lost 5 bases, and 7 bases lay in between. The CDR3 is made up of 12 amino acids. Germline lookup yields CDR1 SGHTA and CDR2 FQGNSA. The CDR3 reads CASSFRGETQYF. CDR3 DNA sequence: TGTGCCAGCAGCTTTAGGGGGGAGACCCAGTACTTC.

This CDR3 is CAWSVRLGTGSDQPQHF. The CDR3, as DNA: TGTGCCTGGAGTGTACGTTTGGGGACGGGGAGCGATCAGCCCCAGCATTTT. V usage is TRBV30 and J usage is TRBJ1-5; possible D gene TRBD1, 5 bases. There are 17 residues in the CDR3. Deletions cut 0 bases from V and 5 bases from J, with 20 bases between. Germline V gene data show CDR1 as GTSNPN and CDR2 as SVGIG (reference sequence).

The chain links TRBV6-5 to TRBJ2-2; 7 bases agree with TRBD2. The CDR3 extends over 14 amino acids. CDR1 and CDR2 from the germline V gene are MNHEY and SVGAGI. The CDR3 DNA reads TGTGCGTCCGGGGGGAGTTCGAACACCGGGGAGCTGTTTTTT. Protein: CASGGSSNTGELFF.

This rearrangement joins TRBV7-8 to TRBJ2-2; a possible D gene is TRBD1 (5 bases). The germline CDR1 and CDR2 sequences are SGHVS and FQNEAQ. The CDR3 contains 14 residues. The V end lost 5 bases, the J end lost 6 bases, and 13 bases lay between the germline ends. DNA for the CDR3: TGTGCCAGCAGCCCGCAGGGTACGGCCGGGGAGCTGTTTTTT. Protein product: CASSPQGTAGELFF.

The chain couples TRBV2 to TRBJ1-4; a weak D match, TRBD1 (5 bases). Trimming shortened V by 6 bases and J by 8 bases, and 16 bases separated the two germline ends. This CDR3 has 14 amino acids. In germline, CDR1 is SNHLY, CDR2 FYNNEI. The CDR3 spells CASRVQGAREKLFF. Here the CDR3 DNA reads TGTGCCAGCAGAGTACAAGGGGCGCGCGAAAAACTGTTTTTT.

The rearrangement uses TRBV4-1 and TRBJ1-3; no definite D call. V gave up 0 bases and J gave up 6 bases, with 6 bases separating them. This CDR3 is built from 13 residues. Germline V gene lookup returns CDR1 MGHRA and CDR2 YSYEKL. The CDR3 here is CASSQDEVNTIYF. CDR3 DNA: TGCGCCAGCAGCCAAGATGAGGTAAACACCATATATTTT.